The 29 T cell receptor beta chains given below trace back to one sample, sequenced in a study of cytomegalovirus exposure and HLA in healthy donors. The PCR had 60 Vbeta and 13 Jbeta primers. This table comes from immunoSEQ multiplex PCR, and its TCRdb copy is limited to in-frame clones, with some not included. The table shows approximately 110,000 clones, with roughly 69% occurring only once. The sample comprised PBMCs. Receptors originate from a young man in good health and CMV-seropositive.

For the CDR3, the DNA is TGTGCCAGCAGCTTATCGTTCCGGGGGAACCTGAATGAAAAACTGTTTTTT. Encoded protein: CASSLSFRGNLNEKLFF. The chain uses TRBV11-2 and TRBJ1-4; a possible D gene is TRBD1 (5 bases). Germline lookup yields CDR1 SGHAT and CDR2 FQNNGV. Trimming pared 2 bases from V and 5 bases from J, leaving 18 bases between. The CDR3 is made up of 17 amino acids.

This rearrangement joins TRBV5-1 to TRBJ1-3, with 7 bases fitting TRBD1. After removal of 3 bases from V and 4 bases from J, the junction contained 4 bases not matched to a gene. Germline values: CDR1 SGHRS, CDR2 YFSETQ. This CDR3 is 14 amino acids long. The CDR3 sequence: CASSYTGVGNTIYF. CDR3 sequence (DNA): TGCGCCAGCAGCTATACAGGGGTCGGAAACACCATATATTTT.

The CDR3 here is CASRAFRDSPLHF. The CDR3 DNA reads as TGTGCCAGCAGGGCCTTCCGGGATTCACCCCTCCACTTT. This chain connects TRBV11-3 to TRBJ1-6, with no clear D. Trimming stripped 6 bases from V and 8 bases from J, with 11 bases between. This CDR3 spans 13 amino acids. Germline lookup yields CDR1 SGHNT and CDR2 YENEEA.

To note about this clone: At one end the junction does not follow the germline gene, possibly because of a read error. Other DNA sequences in the sample encode the same CDR3. The CDR3, as DNA: TGCGCGAGCAGGACAGGAATGAACACTGAAGCCTTCTTT. Protein product: CASRTGMNTEAFF. V is TRBV10-1 and J is TRBJ1-1; 7 nucleotides align to TRBD1. The CDR3 loop spans 13 amino acids. CDR1 WNHNN and CDR2 SYGVQD come from the germline V gene (reference sequence).

A few counts support this clone. The gene calls are TRBV11-3 and TRBJ1-1, with TRBD1 matching over 8 bases. Germline CDR1 reads SGHNT; CDR2 reads YENEEA. J gave up 5 bases and V 4 bases, and 9 bases lay outside the gene matches. CDR3 length: 15 residues. The CDR3 is CASSSRTGSLTEAFF. CDR3 nucleotides: TGTGCCAGCAGCTCACGGACAGGGTCACTTACTGAAGCTTTCTTT.

The chain joins TRBV10-3 to TRBJ1-1; a weak D match, TRBD1 (6 bases). V was cut by 10 bases and J by 11 bases, with 20 bases left in between. The CDR3 runs 12 residues. Germline values: CDR1 ENHRY, CDR2 SYGVKD. The CDR3 loop is CATLDPGVGAFF. The CDR3, as DNA: TGTGCCACCCTAGACCCAGGGGTTGGGGCTTTCTTT.

This rearrangement joins TRBV6-5 to TRBJ1-1, with D tentatively TRBD1 (6 bases). The germline CDR1 and CDR2 sequences are MNHEY and SVGAGI. CDR3 length: 15 amino acids. Trimming took 2 bases from V and 1 from J, leaving 11 bases between them. This chain's CDR3 is CASSYMGASNTEAFF. The DNA of the CDR3 is TGTGCCAGCAGTTACATGGGGGCGTCGAACACTGAAGCTTTCTTT.

This clone was seen a handful of times. CDR3: CASSWIRWADGGSETQYF. The CDR3 DNA reads as TGTGCCAGCAGTTGGATCCGTTGGGCCGACGGGGGGTCCGAGACCCAGTACTTC. V usage is TRBV11-2 and J usage is TRBJ2-5; 7 positions agree with TRBD2. Germline CDR1 and CDR2: SGHAT and FQNNGV. V gave up 6 bases and J gave up 5 bases; unmatched junction bases: 21. CDR3 length: 18 amino acids. The full variable domain, rest sourced from reference TRBV11-2 and TRBJ2-5, is EAGVAQSPRYKIIEKRQSVAFWCNPISGHATLYWYQQILGQGPKLLIQFQNNGVVDDSQLPKDRFSAERLKGVDSTLKIQPAKLEDSAVYLCASSWIRWADGGSETQYFGPGTRLLVL.

A single count supports this clone. The chain employs TRBV2 and TRBJ2-1, with 10 nucleotides matching TRBD1. V trimming: 4 bases; J trimming: 10 bases; junction bases outside the gene matches: 4. The CDR3 is made up of 13 amino acids. Germline CDR1 and CDR2: SNHLY and FYNNEI. The DNA of the CDR3 is TGTGCCAGCAGTGCTCAGACAGGGGGCGAGCAGTTCTTC. It codes for CASSAQTGGEQFF.

The CDR3 DNA sequence: TGCGCCAGCAGCTCCCGTACAGCCTCTGGGGCCAACGTCCTGACTTTC. It codes for CASSSRTASGANVLTF. The chain carries TRBV5-1 and TRBJ2-6, with D unclear. V lost 3 bases and J lost 0, with 10 bases in between. The CDR3 length is 16 residues. In germline, CDR1 is SGHRS, CDR2 YFSETQ.

The chain combines TRBV7-8 with TRBJ2-7, with TRBD1 matching 7 bases. This CDR3 spans 15 amino acids. From germline, CDR1 is SGHVS and CDR2 FQNEAQ. J was trimmed by 2 bases and V by 3 bases; bases with no gene match: 7. CDR3 sequence reads: CASSFSTGQTYEQYF. The CDR3 DNA reads as TGTGCCAGCAGCTTCTCGACAGGGCAAACCTACGAGCAGTACTTC.

V is TRBV2 and J is TRBJ1-5; D gene unclear. Trimming left V 0 bases short and J 5 bases short, with 8 bases between. This CDR3 is built from 14 residues. In germline, CDR1 is SNHLY, CDR2 FYNNEI. The CDR3 DNA reads as TGTGCCAGCAGTGAAGCGCTTCGGGATCAGCCCCAGCATTTT. Residues: CASSEALRDQPQHF.

The chain uses TRBV30 and TRBJ1-3; a weak D match, TRBD1 (5 bases). The CDR3 extends over 14 amino acids. Trimming shortened V by 4 bases and J by 4 bases, and 14 bases separated the two germline ends. Germline loops: CDR1 GTSNPN, CDR2 SVGIG (reference sequence). The CDR3 loop is CAWTLGAGGNTIYF. For the CDR3, the DNA is TGTGCCTGGACTCTAGGGGCAGGAGGAAACACCATATATTTT.

The sample holds a few counts of this clone. The chain combines TRBV9 with TRBJ1-2; unclear D gene. The CDR3 contains 14 residues. The V end lost 0 bases, the J end lost 8 bases, and 14 bases lay between the germline ends. Per germline, CDR1 SGDLS and CDR2 YYNGEE. The CDR3 sequence is CASSVEPLKSGYTF. The CDR3 bases are TGTGCCAGCAGCGTAGAACCCCTCAAGAGCGGCTACACCTTC.

The V call is TRBV21-1, the J call TRBJ2-2; the table's D call of TRBD1 was not tested on the DNA. TRBV21-1 has pseudogene status. The CDR3 has 16 residues. Here the CDR3 reads CASSRPGTGSTGELFF. CDR3 sequence (DNA): TGTGCCAGCAGCAGGCCGGGGACAGGGAGTACCGGGGAGCTGTTTTTT.

V is TRBV19 and J is TRBJ1-5, with 8 positions matching TRBD1. Germline V CDR1 and CDR2: LNHDA, SQIVND (reference sequence). The length of the CDR3 is 16 residues. V trimming: 5 bases; J trimming: 6 bases; junction bases outside the gene matches: 12. CDR3 region: CASSPVTGVVSQPQHF. Here the CDR3 DNA reads TGTGCCAGTAGTCCGGTGACAGGGGTAGTTAGTCAGCCCCAGCATTTT.

The gene calls are TRBV15 and TRBJ2-1; 12 bases align to TRBD2. The J segment lost 7 bases and the V segment lost 6 bases, leaving 7 bases of the junction unmatched. The CDR3 runs to 15 residues. CDR1 and CDR2 (germline): LNHNV, YYDKDF (reference sequence). The CDR3 DNA follows: TGTGCCACCAGGAAGACTAGCGGGGGCCTTAATGAGCAGTTCTTC. This translates into CATRKTSGGLNEQFF.

This chain connects TRBV7-8 to TRBJ2-3; a weak D match, TRBD2 (5 bases). The CDR3 covers 17 residues. Trimming stripped 5 bases from V and 5 bases from J, with 23 bases between. Germline values: CDR1 SGHVS, CDR2 FQNEAQ. The CDR3 spells CASSLISGLAMGDTQYF. The DNA for the CDR3 is TGTGCCAGCAGCCTCATTTCCGGGCTAGCAATGGGAGATACGCAGTATTTT.

The rearrangement links TRBV6-6 to TRBJ2-7; tentative D call: TRBD1 (6 bases). The germline V and J ends were trimmed by 0 bases and 2 bases, with 8 bases remaining between them. The CDR3 length is 14 residues. Germline CDR1 reads MNHNY; CDR2 reads SVGAGI (reference sequence). The CDR3 DNA is TGTGCCAGCAGTTACTCGACAGGTACCTACGAGCAGTACTTC. Translation gives CASSYSTGTYEQYF.

This rearrangement joins TRBV6-1 to TRBJ1-5, with 8 bases fitting TRBD1. In germline, CDR1 is MNHNS, CDR2 SASEGT. The CDR3 is 15 residues long. Trimming at V came to 4 bases and at J to 3 bases, leaving 5 bases not matched to a gene. The CDR3 region has the DNA TGTGCCAGCAGTGCGGACAGGGCCCTCAATCAGCCCCAGCATTTT. This sequence encodes CASSADRALNQPQHF.

The gene calls are TRBV5-6 and TRBJ2-5; the D gene is possibly TRBD2 (5 bases). Germline CDR1 SGHDT, CDR2 YYEEEE. This CDR3 region has 16 residues. Trimming left V 1 base short and J 4 bases short, with 17 bases between. The CDR3 DNA reads TGTGCCAGCAGCTTGAGGCCCAACGCGAGGGCAGAGACCCAGTACTTC. It encodes CASSLRPNARAETQYF.

Concerning this clone itself: Other DNA sequences in this specimen translate into the identical CDR3. The chain uses TRBV7-9 and TRBJ1-3; D gene unclear. The CDR3 sequence is 12 residues long. Trimming removed 5 bases from V and 8 bases from J, with 10 bases in between. In germline, CDR1 is SEHNR, CDR2 FQNEAQ (reference sequence). CDR3: CASSDARDTIYF. The CDR3 bases are TGTGCCAGCAGCGATGCGAGGGACACCATATATTTT.

V is TRBV5-1 and J is TRBJ1-4; D might be TRBD1 (5 bases). The CDR3 runs 15 residues. Germline values: CDR1 SGHRS, CDR2 YFSETQ. Trimming shortened V by 4 bases and J by 2 bases, and 12 bases separated the two germline ends. CDR3 sequence: CASSPGVTTNEKLFF. The CDR3 DNA reads as TGCGCCAGCAGCCCGGGGGTGACGACTAATGAAAAACTGTTTTTT.

The chain combines TRBV9 with TRBJ1-1; 8 nucleotides match TRBD1. Germline CDR1 SGDLS, CDR2 YYNGEE. With 0 bases clipped from V and 7 bases from J, the junction kept 8 bases outside the gene matches. The CDR3 is 15 residues long. The CDR3 here is CASSVALTGDSEAFF. The CDR3 bases are TGTGCCAGCAGCGTAGCCTTGACAGGGGACAGTGAAGCTTTCTTT.

The chain is built from TRBV7-3 and TRBJ2-1; D gene uncertain. Trimming pared 5 bases from V and 2 bases from J, leaving 7 bases between. CDR3 length equals 13 residues. In germline, CDR1 is SGHTA, CDR2 FQGTGA. The CDR3 coding sequence is TGTGCCAGCAGCATAGATGCCTACAATGAGCAGTTCTTC. Protein: CASSIDAYNEQFF.

This chain links TRBV9 with TRBJ2-1, with 9 bases fitting TRBD2. The length of the CDR3 is 15 residues. J gave up 12 bases and V 4 bases, and 14 bases lay outside the gene matches. CDR1 is SGDLS, CDR2 YYNGEE, per germline. CDR3 nucleotides: TGTGCCAGCAGCCAACAGGTTAGCGGGGGATCTGGGCAGTTCTTC. This encodes CASSQQVSGGSGQFF.

This clone was observed a handful of times. The chain links TRBV5-4 to TRBJ2-7, with D maybe TRBD2 (5 bases). CDR3 length equals 13 residues. The ends were cut back, 4 bases at V and 1 base at J, with 9 bases in the middle. The germline gives CDR1 SGHNT, CDR2 YYREEE (reference sequence). CDR3 loop: CASSPGRSYEQYF. Here the CDR3 DNA reads TGTGCCAGCAGCCCGGGAAGGTCCTACGAGCAGTACTTC.

J is TRBJ2-3 and V is TRBV11-2, with 10 bases identical to TRBD2. CDR1 and CDR2 (germline): SGHAT, FQNNGV. The CDR3 is made up of 18 amino acids. J was trimmed by 8 bases and V by 5 bases; bases with no gene match: 19. CDR3 DNA sequence: TGTGCCAGCAGCCGCCCGGCTAGCGGGGGAACAAACTTCGTTACGCAGTATTTT. Translation gives CASSRPASGGTNFVTQYF. Combining the CDR3 with reference TRBV11-2 and TRBJ2-3 gives the whole variable domain EAGVAQSPRYKIIEKRQSVAFWCNPISGHATLYWYQQILGQGPKLLIQFQNNGVVDDSQLPKDRFSAERLKGVDSTLKIQPAKLEDSAVYLCASSRPASGGTNFVTQYFGPGTRLTVL.

This sequence joins TRBV5-1 and TRBJ2-7, with 10 bases lining up with TRBD1. CDR3 length equals 15 residues. Trimming cost V 3 bases and J 3 bases; bases outside gene matches: 6. Germline CDR1 reads SGHRS; CDR2 reads YFSETQ. CDR3 sequence reads: CASSYETGGFYEQYF. CDR3 DNA: TGCGCCAGCAGCTATGAGACAGGGGGCTTCTACGAGCAGTACTTC.